This T cell receptor (beta chain) was captured in a study of spatial heterogeneity in lung cancer. Study background: The study observed each unique TCR and UMI combination more than ten times on average in raw reads.

Time point here: sample taken at primary tumor resection. Whole RNA from tumor, nontumor lung or frozen PBMC was sequenced unsorted. This clonotype was found many times. TCRdb fed the 5' RACE reads into MiXCR, producing one record per CDR3 protein. This sample has approximately 47,000 distinct CDR3 sequences, with approximately 7.6% found just once. V lost 5 bases, J lost 9 bases, and 17 bases lay in between. Germline lookup yields CDR1 MNHNY and CDR2 SVGAGI (reference sequence). The CDR3 totals 15 residues. The source is a female donor with early-stage non-small cell lung cancer. V gene TRBV6-6 combines with J gene TRBJ1-6; D call uncertain. The sample consisted of PBMCs, taken at surgery. The CDR3 spells CASSLNNPEVSPLHF. The CDR3 DNA is TGTGCCAGCAGTCTAAACAACCCTGAGGTTTCACCCCTCCACTTT.